This entry concerns a single T cell receptor beta chain. As yet, its antigen is unknown. This record comes from a study of shared clonotypes between healthy human individuals. Points from the study as a whole: Larger estimated richness was generally seen in naive subsets than in memory subsets.

Germline CDR1 and CDR2: MNHEY and SVGAGI. Trimming took 4 bases from V and 4 from J; bases not matched to a gene: 9. The CDR3 has 16 residues. 150 to 250 ng DNA, 25,000 to 30,000 T cell genomes, went into each sorted-subset replicate PCR. TCRdb keeps only in-frame clones here, not all; method: immunoSEQ multiplex PCR. The sample carries roughly 170,000 clones, approximately 62% recorded once. The sequencing input was memory CD4+ T cells sorted from blood. Specified subset: CD45RA-negative fraction. This TCR was sampled from a man in his thirties or forties in good health. This rearrangement joins TRBV6-5 to TRBJ2-3, with 9 bases aligning to TRBD1. DNA of the CDR3: TGTGCCAGCAGTTCCACTAGGGGACAGGGACCAGATACGCAGTATTTT. This codes for CASSSTRGQGPDTQYF.